The following is a T cell receptor beta chain sequence with its context. These data originate in a study of blood T cell repertoires in COVID-19. About the study: The study drew acute and convalescent COVID-19 samples from the United States, Italy and Spain. The analysed material was cDNA or gDNA that came from T cells, B-cell-depleted T cells, or PBMCs.

The CDR3 sequence is 15 residues long. Trimming removed 5 bases from V and 8 bases from J, with 22 bases in between. CDR1 PRHDT and CDR2 FYEKMQ come from the germline V gene (reference sequence). Per the authors' pipeline: Counts of nucleated cells, estimated from reference gene primer amplification, were obtained. Using immunoSEQ multiplex PCR, the repertoire was profiled, and TCRdb retains in-frame clones only, with some absent. V and J calls and clone size are given by that table; D and trimming were obtained from the DNA. The sample shows 190,000 or so clones, more than 60% of them seen only once.

This TCR was sampled from a man aged 45-65 years who had recovered from COVID-19. What was sequenced was peripheral blood. V usage is TRBV13 and J usage is TRBJ2-7; D may be TRBD2 (6 bases). In nucleotides, the CDR3 is TGTGCCAGCAGCCGGGGAGGAGGCCTCGTAATGAAGCAGTACTTC. Its translation is CASSRGGGLVMKQYF.